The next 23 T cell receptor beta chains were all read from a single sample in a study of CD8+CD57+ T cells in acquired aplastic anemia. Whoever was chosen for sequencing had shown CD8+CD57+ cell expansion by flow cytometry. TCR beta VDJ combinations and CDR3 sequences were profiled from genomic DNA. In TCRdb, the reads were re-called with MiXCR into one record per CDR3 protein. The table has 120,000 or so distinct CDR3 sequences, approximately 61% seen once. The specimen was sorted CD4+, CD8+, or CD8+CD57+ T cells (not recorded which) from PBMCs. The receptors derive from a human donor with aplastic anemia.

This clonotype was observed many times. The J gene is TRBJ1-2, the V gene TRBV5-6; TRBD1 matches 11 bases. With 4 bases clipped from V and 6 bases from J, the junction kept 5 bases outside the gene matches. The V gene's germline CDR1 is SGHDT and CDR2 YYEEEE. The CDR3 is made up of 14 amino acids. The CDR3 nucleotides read TGTGCCAGCAGCGCGGGGACAGGGGGGCATGGCTACACCTTC. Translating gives CASSAGTGGHGYTF.

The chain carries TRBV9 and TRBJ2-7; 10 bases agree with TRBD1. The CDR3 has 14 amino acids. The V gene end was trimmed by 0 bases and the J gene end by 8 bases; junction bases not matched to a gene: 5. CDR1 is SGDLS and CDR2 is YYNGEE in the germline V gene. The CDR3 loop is CASSVDRDRGKQYF. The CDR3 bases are TGTGCCAGCAGCGTAGATCGGGACAGGGGTAAGCAGTACTTC.

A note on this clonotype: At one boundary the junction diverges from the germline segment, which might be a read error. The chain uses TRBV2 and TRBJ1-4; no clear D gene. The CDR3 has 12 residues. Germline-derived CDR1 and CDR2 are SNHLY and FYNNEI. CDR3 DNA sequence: TGTGCCACCAGTGATCCGAGGGAGAAACTGTTTTTT. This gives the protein CATSDPREKLFF.

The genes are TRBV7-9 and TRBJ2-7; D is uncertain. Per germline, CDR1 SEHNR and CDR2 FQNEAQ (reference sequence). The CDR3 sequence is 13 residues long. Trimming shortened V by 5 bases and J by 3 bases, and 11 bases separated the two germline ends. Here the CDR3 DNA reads TGTGCCAGCAGCCCTTTTCCGAACTACGAGCAGTACTTC. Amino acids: CASSPFPNYEQYF.

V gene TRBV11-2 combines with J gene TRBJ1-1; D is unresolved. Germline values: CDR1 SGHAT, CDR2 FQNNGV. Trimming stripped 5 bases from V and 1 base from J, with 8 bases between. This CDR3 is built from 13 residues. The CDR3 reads CASSPGSNTEAFF. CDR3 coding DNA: TGTGCCAGCAGCCCCGGGTCGAACACTGAAGCTTTCTTT.

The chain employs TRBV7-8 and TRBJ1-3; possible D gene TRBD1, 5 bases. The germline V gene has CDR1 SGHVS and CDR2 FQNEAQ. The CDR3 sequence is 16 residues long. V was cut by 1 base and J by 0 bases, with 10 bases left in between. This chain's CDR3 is CASSLVDRTSGNTIYF. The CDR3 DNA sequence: TGTGCCAGCAGCTTAGTAGACAGAACCTCTGGAAACACCATATATTTT.

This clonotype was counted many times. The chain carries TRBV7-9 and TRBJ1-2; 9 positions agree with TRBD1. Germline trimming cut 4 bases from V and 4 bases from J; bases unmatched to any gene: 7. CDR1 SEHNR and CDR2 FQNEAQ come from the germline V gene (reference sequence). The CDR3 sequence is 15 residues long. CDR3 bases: TGTGCCAGCAGCTCTAACAGGGGGCTAAGCTATGGCTACACCTTC. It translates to CASSSNRGLSYGYTF.

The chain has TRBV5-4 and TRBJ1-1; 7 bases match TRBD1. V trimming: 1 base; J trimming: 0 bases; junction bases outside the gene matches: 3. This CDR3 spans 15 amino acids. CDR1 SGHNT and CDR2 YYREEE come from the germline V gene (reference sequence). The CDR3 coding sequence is TGTGCCAGCAGCTTGAGGACAGGCGTGAACACTGAAGCTTTCTTT. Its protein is CASSLRTGVNTEAFF.

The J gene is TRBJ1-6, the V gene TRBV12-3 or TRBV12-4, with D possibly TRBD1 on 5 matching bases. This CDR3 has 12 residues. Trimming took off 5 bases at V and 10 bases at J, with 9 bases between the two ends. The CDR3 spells CASSGDGSPLHF. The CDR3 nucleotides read TGTGCCAGCAGTGGGGACGGCTCACCCCTCCACTTT.

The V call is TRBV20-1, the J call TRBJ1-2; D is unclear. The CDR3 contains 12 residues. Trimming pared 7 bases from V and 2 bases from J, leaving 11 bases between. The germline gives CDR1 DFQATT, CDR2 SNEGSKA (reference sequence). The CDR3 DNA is TGCAGTGGAGCCGACAAGAACTATGGCTACACCTTC. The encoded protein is CSGADKNYGYTF.

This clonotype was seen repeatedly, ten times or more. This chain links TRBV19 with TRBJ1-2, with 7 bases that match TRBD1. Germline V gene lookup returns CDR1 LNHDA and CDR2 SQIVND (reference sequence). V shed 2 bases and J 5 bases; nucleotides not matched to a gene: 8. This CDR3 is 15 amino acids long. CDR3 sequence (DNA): TGTGCCAGTAGTATAAACAGGGGATCCCGTTATGGCTACACCTTC. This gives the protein CASSINRGSRYGYTF.

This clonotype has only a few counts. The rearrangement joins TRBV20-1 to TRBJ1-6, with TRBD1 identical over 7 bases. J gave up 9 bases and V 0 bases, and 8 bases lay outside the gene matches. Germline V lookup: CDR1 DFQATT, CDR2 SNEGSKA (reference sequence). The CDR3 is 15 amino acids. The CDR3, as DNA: TGCAGTGCTAGAGATCGACAGGGTAGTGGTTCACCCCTCCACTTT. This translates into CSARDRQGSGSPLHF.

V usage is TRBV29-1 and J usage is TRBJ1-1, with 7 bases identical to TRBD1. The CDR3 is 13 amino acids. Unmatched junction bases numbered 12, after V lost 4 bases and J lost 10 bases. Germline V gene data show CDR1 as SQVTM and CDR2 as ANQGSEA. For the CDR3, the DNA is TGCAGCGTTGGACAGGGAGGAGGGTCGGGAGCTTTCTTT. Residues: CSVGQGGGSGAFF.

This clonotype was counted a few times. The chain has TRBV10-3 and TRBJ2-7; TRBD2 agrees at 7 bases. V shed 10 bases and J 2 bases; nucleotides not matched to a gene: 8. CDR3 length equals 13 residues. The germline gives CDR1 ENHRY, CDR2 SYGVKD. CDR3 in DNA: TGTGCCACCCAGGGAGGGGTCACCTACGAGCAGTACTTC. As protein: CATQGGVTYEQYF.

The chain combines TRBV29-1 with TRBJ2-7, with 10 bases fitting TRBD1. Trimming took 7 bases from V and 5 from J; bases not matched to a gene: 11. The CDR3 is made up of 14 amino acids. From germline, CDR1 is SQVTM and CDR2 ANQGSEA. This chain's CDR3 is CSALGQGRVDEQYF. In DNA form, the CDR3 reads TGCAGCGCATTGGGACAGGGGCGGGTTGACGAGCAGTACTTC.

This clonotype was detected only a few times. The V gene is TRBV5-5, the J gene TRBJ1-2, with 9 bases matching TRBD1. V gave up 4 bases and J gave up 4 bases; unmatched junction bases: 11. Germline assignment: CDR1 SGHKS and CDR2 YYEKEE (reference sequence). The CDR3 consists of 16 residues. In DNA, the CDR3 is TGTGCCAGCAGCGCGGACAGGGGATCATTGAGCTATGGCTACACCTTC. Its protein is CASSADRGSLSYGYTF.

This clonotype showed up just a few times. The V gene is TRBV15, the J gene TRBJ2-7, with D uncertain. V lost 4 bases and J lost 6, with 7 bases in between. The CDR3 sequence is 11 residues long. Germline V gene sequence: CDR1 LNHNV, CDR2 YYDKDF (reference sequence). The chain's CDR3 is CATSTKSEQYF. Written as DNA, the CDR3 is TGTGCCACCAGCACGAAGTCCGAGCAGTACTTC.

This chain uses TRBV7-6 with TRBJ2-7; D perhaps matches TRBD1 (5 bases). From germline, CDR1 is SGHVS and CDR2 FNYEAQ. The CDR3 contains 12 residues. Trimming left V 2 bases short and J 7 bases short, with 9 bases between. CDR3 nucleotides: TGTGCCAGCAGCTTAAAGTCAGGGGAGCAGTACTTC. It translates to CASSLKSGEQYF.

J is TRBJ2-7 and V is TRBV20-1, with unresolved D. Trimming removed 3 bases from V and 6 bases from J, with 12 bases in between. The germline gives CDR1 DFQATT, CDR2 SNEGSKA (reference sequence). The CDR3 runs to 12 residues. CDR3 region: CSASLGNGEQYF. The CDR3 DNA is TGCAGTGCTAGTTTAGGGAACGGCGAGCAGTACTTC.

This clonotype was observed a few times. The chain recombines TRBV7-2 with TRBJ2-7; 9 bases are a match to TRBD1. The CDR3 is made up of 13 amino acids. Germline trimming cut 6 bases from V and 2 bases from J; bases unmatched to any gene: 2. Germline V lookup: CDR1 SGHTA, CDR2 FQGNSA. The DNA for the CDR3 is TGTGCCAGCAGGGGACAGGGAACCTACGAGCAGTACTTC. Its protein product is CASRGQGTYEQYF.

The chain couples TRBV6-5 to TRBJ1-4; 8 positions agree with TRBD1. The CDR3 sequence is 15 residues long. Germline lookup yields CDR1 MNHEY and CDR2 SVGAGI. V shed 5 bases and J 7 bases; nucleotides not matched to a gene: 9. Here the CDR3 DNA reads TGTGCCAGCAGTGACTATTACAGGGGGTCTGAAAAACTGTTTTTT. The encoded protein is CASSDYYRGSEKLFF.

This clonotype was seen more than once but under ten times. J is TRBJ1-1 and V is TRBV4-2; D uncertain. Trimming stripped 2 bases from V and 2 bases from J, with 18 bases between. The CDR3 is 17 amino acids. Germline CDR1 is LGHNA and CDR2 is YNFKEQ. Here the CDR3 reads CASSQPSRGEPNTEAFF. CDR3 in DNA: TGTGCCAGCAGCCAACCCTCCCGCGGGGAGCCTAACACTGAAGCTTTCTTT.

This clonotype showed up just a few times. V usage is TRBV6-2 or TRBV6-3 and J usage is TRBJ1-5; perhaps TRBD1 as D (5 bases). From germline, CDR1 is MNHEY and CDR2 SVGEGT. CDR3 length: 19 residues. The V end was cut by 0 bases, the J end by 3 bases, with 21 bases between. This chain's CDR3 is CASSYSRRGTRYSNQPQHF. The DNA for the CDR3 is TGTGCCAGCAGTTACTCACGCCGGGGCACAAGGTACTCCAATCAGCCCCAGCATTTT.